The clone carrying this TCR beta chain has a count of ten or more. The target antigen is unknown. This specimen comes from a study of CD8+CD57+ T cells in acquired aplastic anemia. Findings and limits, study-wide: Between patients and controls, twenty-nine CD8+ CDR3 sequences were found in common. Significant differences in CD8+ Simpson's diversity were not observed between patients and controls.

The template for TCR beta VDJ and CDR3 sequence profiling was genomic DNA. In TCRdb, the reads were re-called with MiXCR into one record per CDR3 protein. The data show around 120,000 distinct CDR3 sequences, with 30% to 45% seen just once and roughly 3% held by the top ten. Sequencing involved patients with CD8+CD57+ cell expansion previously shown by flow cytometry. Losses at the gene ends were 5 bases for V and 4 bases for J; bases not matched to a gene: 6. The length of the CDR3 is 14 residues. What was sequenced was sorted CD4+, CD8+, or CD8+CD57+ T cells (not recorded which) from PBMCs. The receptor was isolated from a human donor with aplastic anemia. The chain links TRBV12-3 or TRBV12-4 to TRBJ1-2; TRBD1 agrees at 8 bases. The CDR3 here is CASSAGTGIYGYTF. The CDR3 DNA reads as TGTGCCAGCAGTGCCGGGACAGGCATCTATGGCTACACCTTC.